This TCR beta chain comes out of a study of regulatory T cells in long-lasting Graves disease. Study in general: Over 5 years of antithyroid drugs plus positive TSH receptor antibodies defined persistent Graves' disease.

Time point described: persistent/refractory GD, antithyroid drugs over 5 years with positive TRAb. RNA extracted from PBMCs served as the sequencing template. This clonotype has just one count. Its antigen remains unidentified. This may be a read error, as it is one base from a much larger clone. CDR1 is SGDLS and CDR2 is YYNGEE in the germline V gene. The CDR3 length is 13 residues. TCR beta libraries were built with iRepertoire HTBI primers and Arm-PCR of CDR3 regions. TCRdb reprocessed the multiplex PCR reads via MiXCR and lists one record per CDR3 protein. The sample consists of around 430,000 distinct CDR3 sequences, 22% of them appearing once. Study-wide results and caveats: There were preferences for TRBV28, TRBJ1-2 and TRBJ2-5 in persistent disease. Sharing of public clonotypes was greater in persistent patients (roughly 2,600) than in new patients (roughly 1,000).

The specimen comprised peripheral blood mononuclear cells (PBMCs), sampled when the disease was refractory, from a patient treated with antithyroid drugs. This TCR came from a female donor with Graves disease. V and J are TRBV9 and TRBJ1-2; 7 bases align to TRBD1. The CDR3 loop reads CASSEQGHYGCTF. The CDR3 DNA follows: TGTGCCAGCAGCGAACAGGGGCACTATGGCTGCACCTTC.